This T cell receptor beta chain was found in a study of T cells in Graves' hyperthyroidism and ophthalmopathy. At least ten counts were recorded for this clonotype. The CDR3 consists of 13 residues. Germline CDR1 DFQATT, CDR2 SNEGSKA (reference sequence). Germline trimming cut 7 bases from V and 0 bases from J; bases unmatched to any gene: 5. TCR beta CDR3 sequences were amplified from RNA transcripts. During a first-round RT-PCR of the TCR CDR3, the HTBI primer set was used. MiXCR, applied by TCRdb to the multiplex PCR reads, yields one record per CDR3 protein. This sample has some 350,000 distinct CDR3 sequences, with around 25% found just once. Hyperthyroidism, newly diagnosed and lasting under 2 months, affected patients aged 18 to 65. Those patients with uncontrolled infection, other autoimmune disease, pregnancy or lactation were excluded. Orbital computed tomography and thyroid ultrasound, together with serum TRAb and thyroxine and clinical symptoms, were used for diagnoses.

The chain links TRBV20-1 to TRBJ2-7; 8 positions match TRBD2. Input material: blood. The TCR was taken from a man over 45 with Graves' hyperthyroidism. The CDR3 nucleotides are TGCAGTGGCGCGGGAGGATCCTCCTACGAGCAGTACTTC. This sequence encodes CSGAGGSSYEQYF.